The present TCR beta chain was sequenced within a study of T cell changes during pregnancy in multiple sclerosis. The protocol was immunoSEQ multiplex PCR, while the TCRdb copy is restricted to in-frame clones and leaves out a portion. The table lists about 84,000 clones, 85% to 95% of them singletons. The input for sequencing was peripheral blood, taken in the second trimester of pregnancy. This TCR was sampled from a female donor in good health, enrolled as a control in a pregnancy study.

Written as DNA, the CDR3 is TGTGCCATCAGTACCACAGTACTAGCGGGAGGGGACAATGAGCAGTTCTTC. Amino acids: CAISTTVLAGGDNEQFF. The chain is built from TRBV10-3 and TRBJ2-1; 13 nucleotides align to TRBD2. V gave up 5 bases and J gave up 5 bases; unmatched junction bases: 9. The CDR3 has 17 amino acids. Germline-derived CDR1 and CDR2 are ENHRY and SYGVKD.